Each of the 26 T cell receptor beta chains below was sequenced from the same sample in a study of shared clonotypes between healthy human individuals. Using immunoSEQ multiplex PCR, the repertoire was profiled, and TCRdb retains in-frame clones only, with some absent. The sample consists of roughly 2.5 million clones, 90% to 95% of them appearing once. The sequencing sample was made of naive CD4+ T cells sorted from blood. Noted subset: CD45RA+ positively selected. The receptors derive from a man aged 18 to 30 in good health.

In this sample, this clone turned up once. This chain connects TRBV7-2 to TRBJ2-5; D perhaps matches TRBD2 (6 bases). This CDR3 has 15 amino acids. Germline V CDR1 and CDR2: SGHTA, FQGNSA. V shed 4 bases and J shed 4 bases, with 16 bases lying between them. CDR3 DNA: TGTGCCAGCAGCTCGACCCCGCTAGCGACAGAGACCCAGTACTTC. It is translated as CASSSTPLATETQYF.

The V and J genes are TRBV7-9 and TRBJ2-3; 11 nucleotides match TRBD2. The CDR3 is 12 residues long. CDR1 SEHNR and CDR2 FQNEAQ come from the germline V gene (reference sequence). The trim removed 5 bases at V and 10 bases at J, leaving 2 bases unmatched. The CDR3 sequence: CASSLTSGAQYF. CDR3 nucleotide sequence: TGTGCCAGCAGCCTGACTAGCGGGGCGCAGTATTTT.

Comments on this clone: Other DNA sequences in the sample encode the same CDR3. The chain recombines TRBV6-6 with TRBJ2-2, with 7 bases that match TRBD1. The germline V gene encodes CDR1 MNHNY and CDR2 SVGAGI (reference sequence). V dropped 8 bases and J dropped 1; count of bases not matched to a gene: 4. The CDR3 runs 14 residues. The CDR3 loop reads CASRWTGNTGELFF. In DNA, the CDR3 is TGTGCCAGCCGTTGGACAGGGAACACCGGGGAGCTGTTTTTT.

J is TRBJ1-2 and V is TRBV5-4; D possibly corresponds to TRBD1 (6 bases). V lost 0 bases, J lost 8 bases, and 11 bases lay in between. The CDR3 contains 13 residues. Per the germline V gene, CDR1 is SGHNT and CDR2 is YYREEE (reference sequence). For the CDR3, the DNA is TGTGCCAGCAGCTTGGACTCGAGGGGGGGCTACACCTTC. Its translation is CASSLDSRGGYTF.

The J gene is TRBJ2-1, the V gene TRBV13; D is uncertain. The V end lost 4 bases, the J end lost 7 bases, and 17 bases lay between the germline ends. This CDR3 is 15 amino acids long. Germline V gives CDR1 PRHDT, CDR2 FYEKMQ (reference sequence). The CDR3 bases are TGTGCCAGCAGCTCTTCCTACCTCCTAGGGAATGAGCAGTTCTTC. Residues: CASSSSYLLGNEQFF.

J is TRBJ1-2 and V is TRBV2; D is unresolved. Germline V gene sequence: CDR1 SNHLY, CDR2 FYNNEI. Trimming stripped 8 bases from V and 0 bases from J, with 13 bases between. CDR3 length: 14 residues. CDR3 sequence: CASRLSGSNYGYTF. In DNA form, the CDR3 reads TGTGCCAGCCGCCTCTCGGGGTCTAACTATGGCTACACCTTC.

The genes are TRBV27 and TRBJ1-6; D is uncertain. Germline CDR1 is MNHEY and CDR2 is SMNVEV (reference sequence). V shed 3 bases and J shed 9 bases, with 12 bases lying between them. The CDR3 has 14 amino acids. The CDR3 loop reads CASSFVQPVSPLHF. In DNA form, the CDR3 reads TGTGCCAGCAGTTTTGTACAGCCGGTTTCACCCCTCCACTTT.

This chain joins TRBV19 and TRBJ2-5; the match to TRBD1 covers 9 bases. J lost 1 base, V lost 4 bases, and 4 bases had no gene match. This CDR3 is built from 15 residues. Looked up from germline, CDR1 is LNHDA and CDR2 is SQIVND (reference sequence). The DNA for the CDR3 is TGTGCCAGTAGTAAGGGGGACAGGGTCCAAGAGACCCAGTACTTC. Protein: CASSKGDRVQETQYF.

CDR3 residues: CASSYLGSSLEQYF. The CDR3 nucleotides read TGTGCCAGCAGTTACTTGGGGTCCTCCTTGGAGCAGTACTTC. The chain links TRBV6-6 to TRBJ2-7; D unresolved. The germline gives CDR1 MNHNY, CDR2 SVGAGI (reference sequence). CDR3 length equals 14 residues. V shed 1 base and J shed 7 bases, with 14 bases lying between them.

The chain uses TRBV5-6 and TRBJ2-3; D unclear. Trimming took 4 bases from V and 1 from J, leaving 13 bases between them. The V gene's germline CDR1 is SGHDT and CDR2 YYEEEE. CDR3 length equals 15 residues. CDR3 sequence (DNA): TGTGCCAGCAGCACTTCCCCAACGGGCACAGATACGCAGTATTTT. Its translation is CASSTSPTGTDTQYF.

This clone is a singleton in its sample. The CDR3 protein is CSVRGGGARETQYF. In DNA form, the CDR3 reads TGCAGCGTTCGCGGCGGGGGGGCTCGAGAGACCCAGTACTTC. V gene TRBV29-1 combines with J gene TRBJ2-5, with 9 bases aligning to TRBD2. The V gene end was trimmed by 5 bases and the J gene end by 4 bases; junction bases not matched to a gene: 8. CDR3 size: 14 residues. Germline-derived CDR1 and CDR2 are SQVTM and ANQGSEA.

Concerning this clone itself: In the same sample, other DNA sequences code for this CDR3. V is TRBV30 and J is TRBJ1-2; perhaps TRBD1 as D (5 bases). The germline V and J ends were trimmed by 0 bases and 0 bases, with 8 bases remaining between them. The germline gives CDR1 GTSNPN, CDR2 SVGIG (reference sequence). The CDR3 spans 14 residues. The CDR3 DNA follows: TGTGCCTGGAGTGTCGGGGGGTCTAACTATGGCTACACCTTC. Translated: CAWSVGGSNYGYTF.

This chain links TRBV7-9 with TRBJ2-1; D is unresolved. Between the trimmed V and J ends, which lost 1 base and 6 bases, there was a span of 10 bases. CDR1 and CDR2 (germline): SEHNR, FQNEAQ (reference sequence). The CDR3 runs 14 residues. CDR3 in amino acids: CASSLGTEFNEQFF. The DNA for the CDR3 is TGTGCCAGCAGCTTAGGGACGGAATTCAATGAGCAGTTCTTC.

The chain has TRBV9 and TRBJ1-2; D is uncertain. Germline V lookup: CDR1 SGDLS, CDR2 YYNGEE. The CDR3 is 14 amino acids. The V end was cut by 2 bases, the J end by 2 bases, with 10 bases between. Here the CDR3 DNA reads TGTGCCAGCAGCGTTGATAGAAACAACTATGGCTACACCTTC. As protein: CASSVDRNNYGYTF.

The V and J genes are TRBV10-2 and TRBJ2-1, with D possibly TRBD1 on 6 matching bases. This CDR3 comprises 12 residues. The germline CDR1 and CDR2 sequences are WSHSY and SAAADI. V lost 8 bases and J lost 9, with 14 bases in between. CDR3 in amino acids: CASDPGVGEQFF. CDR3 nucleotides: TGCGCCAGCGATCCAGGGGTTGGTGAGCAGTTCTTC.

About this clone itself: Other DNA sequences in the sample encode the same CDR3. The chain has TRBV7-3 and TRBJ2-2; 8 bases fit TRBD1. This CDR3 is 14 amino acids long. The V and J ends lost 5 bases and 5 bases, in that order; junction bases with no gene match: 4. The V gene's germline CDR1 is SGHTA and CDR2 FQGTGA. The CDR3 sequence: CASSRTGNTGELFF. The CDR3 nucleotides read TGTGCCAGCAGCAGGACAGGGAATACCGGGGAGCTGTTTTTT. Together with reference TRBV7-3 and TRBJ2-2, the CDR3 gives the full variable domain: GAGVSQTPSNKVTEKGKYVELRCDPISGHTALYWYRQSLGQGPEFLIYFQGTGAADDSGLPNDRFFAVRPEGSVSTLKIQRTERGDSAVYLCASSRTGNTGELFFGEGSRLTVL.

The chain links TRBV7-8 to TRBJ1-5, with TRBD1 as a possible D gene (5 bases). Trimming removed 2 bases from V and 1 base from J, with 12 bases in between. Germline V gene lookup returns CDR1 SGHVS and CDR2 FQNEAQ. This CDR3 comprises 16 residues. For the CDR3, the DNA is TGTGCCAGCAGCTTATCTCCAGGGACGAGCAATCAGCCCCAGCATTTT. It yields the protein CASSLSPGTSNQPQHF.

The chain employs TRBV6-6 and TRBJ1-1; D is unclear. Germline lookup yields CDR1 MNHNY and CDR2 SVGAGI (reference sequence). V gave up 7 bases and J gave up 12 bases, with 18 bases separating them. The CDR3 runs 12 residues. CDR3 in DNA: TGTGCCAGCAAGGCGGCAGCTCTCATAACTTTCTTT. Its protein is CASKAAALITFF.

The chain is built from TRBV5-1 and TRBJ2-2; D may be TRBD1 or TRBD2 (5 bases each). Germline loops: CDR1 SGHRS, CDR2 YFSETQ. The CDR3 covers 17 residues. V was pared by 0 bases and J by 2 bases, with 14 bases between. The CDR3 coding sequence is TGCGCCAGCAGCTTGGCCCCTGGGGGTCCTAACACCGGGGAGCTGTTTTTT. This sequence encodes CASSLAPGGPNTGELFF.

The chain has TRBV5-6 and TRBJ2-7; perhaps TRBD1 as D (5 bases). In germline, CDR1 is SGHDT, CDR2 YYEEEE. There are 15 residues in the CDR3. Trimming took 3 bases from V and 3 from J, leaving 16 bases between them. The CDR3 sequence: CASSSTQDGNYEQYF. CDR3 in DNA: TGTGCCAGCAGCTCTACACAGGACGGAAACTACGAGCAGTACTTC.

The J gene is TRBJ2-1, the V gene TRBV29-1, with 9 bases identical to TRBD1. This CDR3 spans 15 amino acids. The V gene end was trimmed by 6 bases and the J gene end by 4 bases; junction bases not matched to a gene: 10. The V gene's germline CDR1 is SQVTM and CDR2 ANQGSEA. CDR3 protein: CSVRTGTGPYNEQFF. As DNA, the CDR3 is TGCAGCGTACGCACCGGGACAGGGCCGTACAATGAGCAGTTCTTC.

The chain joins TRBV4-3 to TRBJ2-7, with 9 bases lining up with TRBD2. V lost 3 bases to trimming and J lost 5 bases; unmatched junction nucleotides: 8. Germline V gene lookup returns CDR1 LGHNA and CDR2 YSLEER. This CDR3 contains 15 residues. CDR3 sequence reads: CASSQDSGSRNEQYF. CDR3 nucleotide sequence: TGCGCCAGCAGCCAGGATAGCGGGAGTCGGAACGAGCAGTACTTC.

Only one count was recorded for this clone. The V call is TRBV7-9, the J call TRBJ1-3; D is unresolved. The CDR3 contains 15 residues. The germline gives CDR1 SEHNR, CDR2 FQNEAQ (reference sequence). V was cut by 1 base and J by 0 bases, with 7 bases left in between. DNA for the CDR3: TGTGCCAGCAGCTTAGATACTCTCTCTGGAAACACCATATATTTT. This encodes CASSLDTLSGNTIYF.

This rearrangement joins TRBV10-3 to TRBJ1-1; no reliable D call. Germline V gene lookup returns CDR1 ENHRY and CDR2 SYGVKD. V lost 4 bases and J lost 1, with 10 bases in between. CDR3 size: 14 residues. The CDR3 nucleotides read TGTGCCATCAGTGCTGGCGGGTCGAACACTGAAGCTTTCTTT. Encoded protein: CAISAGGSNTEAFF.

This clone was seen once. The V gene is TRBV29-1, the J gene TRBJ2-5; D is perhaps TRBD1 (6 bases). CDR3 length: 13 amino acids. Germline assignment: CDR1 SQVTM and CDR2 ANQGSEA. V was cut by 1 base and J by 5 bases, with 11 bases left in between. The CDR3 sequence is CSVEGGRGETQYF. Here the CDR3 DNA reads TGCAGCGTTGAAGGGGGGCGTGGGGAGACCCAGTACTTC. Full variable domain (remainder filled in from reference TRBV29-1 and TRBJ2-5): SAVISQKPSRDICQRGTSLTIQCQVDSQVTMMFWYRQQPGQSLTLIATANQGSEATYESGFVIDKFPISRPNLTFSTLTVSNMSPEDSSIYLCSVEGGRGETQYFGPGTRLLVL.

This clone was observed once. The genes are TRBV18 and TRBJ1-2; 9 bases map to TRBD1. The germline CDR1 and CDR2 sequences are KGHSH and LQKENI. The CDR3 spans 17 residues. V lost 0 bases and J lost 7; bases outside the gene matches: 12. The CDR3 is CASSPPGFWDRDFGYTF. For the CDR3, the DNA is TGTGCCAGCTCACCACCGGGATTCTGGGACAGGGACTTTGGCTACACCTTC.